This T cell receptor beta chain was retrieved from a study of blood T cell repertoires in COVID-19. Study background: Sample material is recorded as cDNA or gDNA derived from T cells, B-cell-depleted T cells, or PBMCs.

The V gene lost 4 bases and the J gene lost 4 bases, with 14 bases spanning the gap. The CDR3 runs to 15 residues. Looked up from germline, CDR1 is SGHDN and CDR2 is FVKESK. This table comes from immunoSEQ multiplex PCR, and its TCRdb copy is limited to in-frame clones, with some not included. Among a few hundred thousand clones listed, around 88% were seen once. The V and J genes are TRBV14 and TRBJ1-3; D perhaps matches TRBD1 (5 bases). This sequence was found in a woman in her twenties or thirties who had recovered from COVID-19. The sample was peripheral blood. This CDR3 is CASSPRTMVGNTIYF. Written as DNA, the CDR3 is TGTGCCAGCAGCCCTCGGACAATGGTCGGAAACACCATATATTTT. Full variable domain (remainder filled in from reference TRBV14 and TRBJ1-3): EAGVTQFPSHSVIEKGQTVTLRCDPISGHDNLYWYRRVMGKEIKFLLHFVKESKQDESGMPNNRFLAERTGGTYSTLKVQPAELEDSGVYFCASSPRTMVGNTIYFGEGSWLTVV.